This T cell receptor beta chain was captured in a study of monozygotic twins with inflammatory bowel disease. The CDR3 contains 14 residues. Germline CDR1 SQVTM, CDR2 ANQGSEA. TCRdb reprocessed the 5' RACE reads, keeping one entry per CDR3 protein, no DNA. The listing records 400,000 or so distinct CDR3 sequences. This chain uses TRBV29-1 with TRBJ2-1; TCRdb's assignment of TRBD1 cannot be checked, as there is no DNA. Sample: blood. The receptor was derived from a human donor with ulcerative colitis or Crohn's disease, or a healthy co-twin of an affected twin (not recorded which). This CDR3 reads CSVVEEGLPPIQFF.